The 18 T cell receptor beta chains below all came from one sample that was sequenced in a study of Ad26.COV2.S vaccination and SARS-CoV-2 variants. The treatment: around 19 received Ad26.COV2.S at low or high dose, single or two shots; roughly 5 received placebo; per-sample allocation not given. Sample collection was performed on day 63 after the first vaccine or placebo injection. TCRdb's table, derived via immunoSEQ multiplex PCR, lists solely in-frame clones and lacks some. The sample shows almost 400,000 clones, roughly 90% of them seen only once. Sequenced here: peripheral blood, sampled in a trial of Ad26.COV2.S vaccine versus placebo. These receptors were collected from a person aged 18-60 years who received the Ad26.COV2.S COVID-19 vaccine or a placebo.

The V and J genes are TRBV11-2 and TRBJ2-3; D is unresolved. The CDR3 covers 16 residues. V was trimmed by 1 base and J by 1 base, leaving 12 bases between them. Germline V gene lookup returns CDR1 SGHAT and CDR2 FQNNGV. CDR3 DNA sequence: TGTGCCAGCAGCTTAGGGTCCCTTCTGGGCACAGATACGCAGTATTTT. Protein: CASSLGSLLGTDTQYF.

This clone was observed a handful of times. CDR3 sequence: CASSYGQNNSPLHF. In DNA, the CDR3 is TGTGCCAGCAGTTACGGACAGAATAATTCACCCCTCCACTTT. The chain recombines TRBV6-5 with TRBJ1-6; a possible D gene is TRBD1 (6 bases). V lost 2 bases to trimming and J lost 5 bases, with 7 bases between them. The CDR3 spans 14 residues. Germline assignment: CDR1 MNHEY and CDR2 SVGAGI.

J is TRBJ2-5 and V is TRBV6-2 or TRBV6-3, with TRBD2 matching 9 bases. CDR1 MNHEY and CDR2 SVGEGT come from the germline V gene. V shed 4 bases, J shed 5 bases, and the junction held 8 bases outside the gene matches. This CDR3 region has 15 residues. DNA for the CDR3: TGTGCCAGCAGTTTTGGGCGGGAGGGCCCTGAGACCCAGTACTTC. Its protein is CASSFGREGPETQYF.

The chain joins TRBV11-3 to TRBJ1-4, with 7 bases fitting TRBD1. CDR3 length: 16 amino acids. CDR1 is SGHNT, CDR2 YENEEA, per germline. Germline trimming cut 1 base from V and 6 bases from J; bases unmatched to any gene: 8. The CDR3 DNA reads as TGTGCCAGCAGCTTAGGCCACCGGGACAGACATGAAAAACTGTTTTTT. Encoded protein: CASSLGHRDRHEKLFF.

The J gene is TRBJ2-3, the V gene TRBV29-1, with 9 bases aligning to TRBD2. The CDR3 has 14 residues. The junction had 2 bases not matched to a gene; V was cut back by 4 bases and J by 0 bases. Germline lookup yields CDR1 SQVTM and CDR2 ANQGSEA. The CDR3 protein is CSVGTSVSTDTQYF. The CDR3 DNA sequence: TGCAGCGTTGGGACTAGCGTAAGCACAGATACGCAGTATTTT.

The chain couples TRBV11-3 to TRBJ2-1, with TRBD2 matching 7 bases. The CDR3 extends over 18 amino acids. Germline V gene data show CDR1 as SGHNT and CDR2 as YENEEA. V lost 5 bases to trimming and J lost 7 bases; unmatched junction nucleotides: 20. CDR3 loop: CASSPRAAGDGWRNEQFF. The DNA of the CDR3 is TGTGCCAGCAGCCCGAGGGCGGCGGGAGACGGTTGGCGGAATGAGCAGTTCTTC.

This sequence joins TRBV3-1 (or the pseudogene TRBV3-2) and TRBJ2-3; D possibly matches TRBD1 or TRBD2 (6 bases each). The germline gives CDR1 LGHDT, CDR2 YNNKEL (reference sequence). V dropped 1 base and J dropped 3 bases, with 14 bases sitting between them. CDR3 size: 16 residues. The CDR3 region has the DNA TGTGCCAGCAGCCAAGGGGGGGCAGTGAGGACAGATACGCAGTATTTT. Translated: CASSQGGAVRTDTQYF.

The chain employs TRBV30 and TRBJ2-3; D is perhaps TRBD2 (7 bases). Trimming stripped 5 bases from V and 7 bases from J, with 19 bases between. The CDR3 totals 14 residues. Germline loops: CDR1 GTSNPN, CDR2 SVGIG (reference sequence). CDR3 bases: TGTGCCTGGGGGGGGGATGCGGGACACTATACGCAGTATTTT. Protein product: CAWGGDAGHYTQYF. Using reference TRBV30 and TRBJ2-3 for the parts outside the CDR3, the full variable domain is SQTIHQWPATLVQPVGSPLSLECTVEGTSNPNLYWYRQAAGRGLQLLFYSVGIGQISSEVPQNLSASRPQDRQFILSSKKLLLSDSGFYLCAWGGDAGHYTQYFGPGTRLTVL.

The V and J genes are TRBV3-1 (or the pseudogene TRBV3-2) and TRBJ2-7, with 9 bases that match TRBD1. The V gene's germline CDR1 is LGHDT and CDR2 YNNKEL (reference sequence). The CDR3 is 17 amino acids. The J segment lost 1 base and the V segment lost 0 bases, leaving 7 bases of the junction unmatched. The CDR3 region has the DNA TGTGCCAGCAGCCAAGAGGGCTTCGGGACAGGGTCCTACGAGCAGTACTTC. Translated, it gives CASSQEGFGTGSYEQYF.

CDR3 amino acids: CASSLGQGAEEQYF. The CDR3 region has the DNA TGTGCCAGCAGCTTGGGACAGGGGGCTGAAGAGCAGTACTTC. This chain uses TRBV5-8 with TRBJ2-7; 10 bases line up with TRBD1. There are 14 residues in the CDR3. Germline V gene sequence: CDR1 SGHTS, CDR2 YDEGEE. V gave up 0 bases and J gave up 7 bases; unmatched junction bases: 4. Supplemented by reference TRBV5-8 and TRBJ2-7, the full variable domain reads EAGVTQSPTHLIKTRGQQATLRCSPISGHTSVYWYQQALGLGLQFLLWYDEGEERNRGNFPPRFSGRQFPNYSSELNVNALELEDSALYLCASSLGQGAEEQYFGPGTRLTVT.

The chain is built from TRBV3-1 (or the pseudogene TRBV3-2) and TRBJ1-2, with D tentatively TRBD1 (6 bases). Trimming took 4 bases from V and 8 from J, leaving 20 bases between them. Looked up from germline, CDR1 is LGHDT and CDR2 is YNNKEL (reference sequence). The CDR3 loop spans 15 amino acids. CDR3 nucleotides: TGTGCCAGCAGCCCCGTACAGGGTGCCTCCAAGGGCTACACCTTC. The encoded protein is CASSPVQGASKGYTF.

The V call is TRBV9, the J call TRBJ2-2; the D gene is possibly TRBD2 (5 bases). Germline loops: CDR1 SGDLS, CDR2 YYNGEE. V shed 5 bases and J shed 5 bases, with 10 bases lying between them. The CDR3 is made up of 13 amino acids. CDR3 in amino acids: CASREDVTGELFF. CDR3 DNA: TGTGCCAGCAGGGAGGACGTGACCGGGGAGCTGTTTTTT.

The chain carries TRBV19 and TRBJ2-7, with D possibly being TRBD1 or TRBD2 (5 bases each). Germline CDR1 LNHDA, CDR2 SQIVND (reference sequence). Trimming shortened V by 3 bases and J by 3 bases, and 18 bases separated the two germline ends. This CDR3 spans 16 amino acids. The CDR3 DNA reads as TGTGCCAGTAGTATTGCGGGTCGACAGTTTCTCTACGAGCAGTACTTC. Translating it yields CASSIAGRQFLYEQYF.

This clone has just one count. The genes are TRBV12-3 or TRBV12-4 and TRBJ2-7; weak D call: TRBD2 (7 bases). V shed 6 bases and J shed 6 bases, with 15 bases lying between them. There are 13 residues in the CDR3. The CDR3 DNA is TGTGCCAGCAGCCCAGGAGGGGGGGGCGAGCAGTACTTC. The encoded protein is CASSPGGGGEQYF.

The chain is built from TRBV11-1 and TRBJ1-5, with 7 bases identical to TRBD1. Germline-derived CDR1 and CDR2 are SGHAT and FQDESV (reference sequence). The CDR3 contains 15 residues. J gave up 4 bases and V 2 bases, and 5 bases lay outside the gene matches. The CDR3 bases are TGTGCCAGCAGCTTAACGCAGGGGGAAAATCAGCCCCAGCATTTT. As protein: CASSLTQGENQPQHF. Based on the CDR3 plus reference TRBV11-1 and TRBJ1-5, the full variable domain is EAEVAQSPRYKITEKSQAVAFWCDPISGHATLYWYRQILGQGPELLVQFQDESVVDDSQLPKDRFSAERLKGVDSTLKIQPAELGDSAMYLCASSLTQGENQPQHFGDGTRLSIL.

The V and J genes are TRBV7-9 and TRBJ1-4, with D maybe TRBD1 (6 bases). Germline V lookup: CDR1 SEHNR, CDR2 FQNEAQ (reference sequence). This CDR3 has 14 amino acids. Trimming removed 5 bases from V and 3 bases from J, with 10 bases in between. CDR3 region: CASSIRGSNEKLFF. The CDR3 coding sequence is TGTGCCAGCAGCATCAGGGGATCTAATGAAAAACTGTTTTTT.

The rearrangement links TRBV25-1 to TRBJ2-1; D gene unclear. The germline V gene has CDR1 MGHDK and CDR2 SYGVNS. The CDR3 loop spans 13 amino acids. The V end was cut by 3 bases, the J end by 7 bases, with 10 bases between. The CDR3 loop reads CASSDLILNEQFF. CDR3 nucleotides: TGTGCCAGCAGTGACCTTATCCTTAATGAGCAGTTCTTC.

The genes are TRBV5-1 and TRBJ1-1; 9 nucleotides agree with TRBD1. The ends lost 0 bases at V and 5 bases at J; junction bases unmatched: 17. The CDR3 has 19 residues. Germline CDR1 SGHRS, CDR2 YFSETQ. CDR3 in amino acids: CASSLDGGTGTLWWTEAFF. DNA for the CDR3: TGCGCCAGCAGCTTGGACGGAGGGACAGGGACTTTGTGGTGGACTGAAGCTTTCTTT.